This passage covers 25 T cell receptor beta chains from one sample sequenced in a study of shared clonotypes between healthy human individuals. The data were produced by immunoSEQ multiplex PCR, yet TCRdb's version contains in-frame clones alone and is incomplete. The sample contains 2.3 million or so clones, over 85% of which appear only once. Sequenced sample: naive CD4+ T cells from PBMCs. Subset given: CD45RA+ positively selected. The receptors stem from a man in his late teens or twenties in good health. Some clones in this sample may be carry-over from other donors' samples.

The CDR3 nucleotides read TGTGCCAGCAGTCGGTGGGAGAACACCGGGGAGCTGTTTTTT. It encodes CASSRWENTGELFF. The rearrangement uses TRBV28 and TRBJ2-2; D not certain. This CDR3 region has 14 residues. The V gene's germline CDR1 is MDHEN and CDR2 SYDVKM. V was shortened by 5 bases and J by 1 base, with 8 bases between the two germline ends.

This clone appeared once. The chain employs TRBV10-3 and TRBJ2-3, with TRBD1 identical over 7 bases. Trimming removed 5 bases from V and 2 bases from J; junction bases left unmatched: 4. This CDR3 is 14 amino acids long. Germline CDR1 is ENHRY and CDR2 is SYGVKD. This chain's CDR3 is CAISPGTVTDTQYF. The CDR3 DNA reads TGTGCCATCAGTCCCGGGACAGTCACAGATACGCAGTATTTT.

This rearrangement joins TRBV19 to TRBJ2-2; D gene ambiguous. V was shortened by 7 bases and J by 5 bases, with 14 bases between the two germline ends. Germline V lookup: CDR1 LNHDA, CDR2 SQIVND (reference sequence). This CDR3 has 14 amino acids. This CDR3 reads CASNNDRPTGELFF. The DNA of the CDR3 is TGTGCCAGTAATAACGACCGGCCAACCGGGGAGCTGTTTTTT.

The V gene is TRBV28, the J gene TRBJ2-7; D is unclear. V was cut by 4 bases and J by 5 bases, with 12 bases left in between. The germline gives CDR1 MDHEN, CDR2 SYDVKM. The CDR3 is 13 residues long. This chain's CDR3 is CASSSESPHEQYF. CDR3 DNA: TGTGCCAGCAGTTCCGAATCCCCCCACGAGCAGTACTTC.

This clone appeared a few times. The same CDR3 arises from other DNA sequences in this sample as well. V gene TRBV6-1 combines with J gene TRBJ1-1; D is ambiguous. This CDR3 is built from 13 residues. The V gene lost 6 bases and the J gene lost 0 bases, with 8 bases spanning the gap. CDR1 is MNHNS, CDR2 SASEGT, per germline. The chain's CDR3 is CASSLTVNTEAFF. In DNA form, the CDR3 reads TGTGCCAGCAGCTTGACGGTGAACACTGAAGCTTTCTTT.

This clone was seen more than once but under ten times. The sample carries other DNA sequences with the same CDR3. The rearrangement joins TRBV28 to TRBJ1-5; D is uncertain. CDR1 is MDHEN, CDR2 SYDVKM, per germline. Trimming removed 1 base from V and 5 bases from J, with 3 bases in between. The CDR3 runs 12 residues. CDR3 residues: CASSLSDQPQHF. The CDR3 DNA follows: TGTGCCAGCAGTTTATCGGATCAGCCCCAGCATTTT.

The chain links TRBV13 to TRBJ1-2, with D maybe TRBD1 (6 bases). The CDR3 is 12 amino acids. The V gene lost 5 bases and the J gene lost 8 bases, with 12 bases spanning the gap. CDR1 and CDR2 from the germline V gene are PRHDT and FYEKMQ (reference sequence). The CDR3, as DNA: TGTGCCAGCAGCCCACTAGGGGGGGGCTACACCTTC. It translates to CASSPLGGGYTF.

The chain is built from TRBV2 and TRBJ2-5, with D uncertain. V was shortened by 0 bases and J by 6 bases, with 11 bases between the two germline ends. This CDR3 comprises 14 residues. Germline CDR1 and CDR2: SNHLY and FYNNEI. The CDR3 reads CASSEALPEKTQYF. The CDR3 coding sequence is TGTGCCAGCAGTGAAGCGCTTCCGGAGAAGACCCAGTACTTC. Looking up the rest from reference TRBV2 and TRBJ2-5 gives the full variable domain: EPEVTQTPSHQVTQMGQEVILRCVPISNHLYFYWYRQILGQKVEFLVSFYNNEISEKSEIFDDQFSVERPDGSNFTLKIRSTKLEDSAMYFCASSEALPEKTQYFGPGTRLLVL.

This clone was detected once. The rearrangement joins TRBV18 to TRBJ2-3, with D maybe TRBD2 (6 bases). V was trimmed by 0 bases and J by 5 bases, leaving 15 bases between them. The CDR3 contains 16 residues. Germline assignment: CDR1 KGHSH and CDR2 LQKENI. The CDR3 is CASSPPSGRPGDTQYF. The DNA for the CDR3 is TGTGCCAGCTCACCACCCAGCGGGCGCCCCGGAGATACGCAGTATTTT.

The rearrangement uses TRBV7-8 and TRBJ2-7; the match to TRBD2 covers 14 bases. CDR3 length: 16 residues. After removal of 5 bases from V and 5 bases from J, the junction contained 8 bases not matched to a gene. CDR1 and CDR2 from the germline V gene are SGHVS and FQNEAQ. The CDR3 sequence: CASSGSGTSGSHEQYF. The CDR3 region has the DNA TGTGCCAGCAGCGGATCCGGGACTAGCGGGAGCCACGAGCAGTACTTC.

The CDR3 coding sequence is TGCAGCGTGCGGCCCGACTACCCTAAAAACATTCAGTACTTC. Translating it yields CSVRPDYPKNIQYF. The chain employs TRBV29-1 and TRBJ2-4; the D gene is possibly TRBD2 (5 bases). Germline CDR1 reads SQVTM; CDR2 reads ANQGSEA. The V gene lost 6 bases and the J gene lost 4 bases, with 16 bases spanning the gap. This CDR3 contains 14 residues. Combining the CDR3 with reference TRBV29-1 and TRBJ2-4 gives the whole variable domain SAVISQKPSRDICQRGTSLTIQCQVDSQVTMMFWYRQQPGQSLTLIATANQGSEATYESGFVIDKFPISRPNLTFSTLTVSNMSPEDSSIYLCSVRPDYPKNIQYFGAGTRLSVL.

This sequence joins TRBV28 and TRBJ1-2, with 10 bases lining up with TRBD1. The junction had 13 bases not matched to a gene; V was cut back by 8 bases and J by 4 bases. CDR1 and CDR2 (germline): MDHEN, SYDVKM. There are 16 residues in the CDR3. The CDR3 loop is CASRGPPGQGFYGYTF. As DNA, the CDR3 is TGTGCCAGCCGGGGGCCCCCGGGACAGGGGTTCTATGGCTACACCTTC.

This sequence joins TRBV4-2 and TRBJ2-7; 11 bases map to TRBD2. The CDR3 covers 17 residues. With V trimmed by 0 bases and J by 5 bases, 9 bases remained unmatched. Germline CDR1 LGHNA, CDR2 YNFKEQ. The CDR3 bases are TGTGCCAGCAGCCAAGACGTCCATCCACTAGCGGGAGACGAGCAGTACTTC. Protein: CASSQDVHPLAGDEQYF.

The DNA for the CDR3 is TGTGCCAGTAGTACCCGGACAGGGGCTGGAAACACCATATATTTT. Its translation: CASSTRTGAGNTIYF. The rearrangement joins TRBV19 to TRBJ1-3; the match to TRBD1 covers 9 bases. The CDR3 runs to 15 residues. V trimming: 4 bases; J trimming: 2 bases; junction bases outside the gene matches: 3. Germline V CDR1 and CDR2: LNHDA, SQIVND (reference sequence).

This chain joins TRBV7-2 and TRBJ2-7; 8 nucleotides line up with TRBD2. V was clipped by 1 base and J by 4 bases; unmatched bases: 9. The CDR3 covers 16 residues. Per the germline V gene, CDR1 is SGHTA and CDR2 is FQGNSA. CDR3 DNA sequence: TGTGCCAGCAGCTTAGGGCTGGGGCGGGAGGTGTACGAGCAGTACTTC. It translates to CASSLGLGREVYEQYF.

The sample holds one count of this clone. This sequence joins TRBV21-1 and TRBJ2-7; the table calls TRBD1, which could not be checked here. TRBV21-1 is tagged as a pseudogene. This CDR3 spans 20 amino acids. The chain's CDR3 is CASSPQGAAGALWGPYEQYF. The CDR3 bases are TGTGCCAGCAGCCCCCAGGGGGCGGCGGGAGCCCTATGGGGTCCCTACGAGCAGTACTTC.

This chain connects TRBV28 to TRBJ2-7; D not certain. Trimming cost V 11 bases and J 0 bases, with 14 bases left between them. Germline V gives CDR1 MDHEN, CDR2 SYDVKM. This CDR3 has 13 amino acids. The CDR3 sequence: CASRVGPSYEQYF. DNA for the CDR3: TGTGCCTCCCGGGTTGGGCCCTCCTACGAGCAGTACTTC.

The CDR3 region has the DNA TGTGCCACCAGCAGAGATCCCGCAGGAGTGAGCACTGAAGCTTTCTTT. Residues: CATSRDPAGVSTEAFF. This rearrangement joins TRBV15 to TRBJ1-1; D remains ambiguous. Germline assignment: CDR1 LNHNV and CDR2 YYDKDF (reference sequence). V was clipped by 0 bases and J by 4 bases, with 15 bases between them. The CDR3 extends over 16 amino acids.

The V call is TRBV2, the J call TRBJ2-5; TRBD2 aligns across 11 bases. After removal of 10 bases from V and 5 bases from J, the junction contained 6 bases not matched to a gene. In germline, CDR1 is SNHLY, CDR2 FYNNEI. The CDR3 extends over 13 amino acids. CDR3 sequence: CAIGLAGRETQYF. For the CDR3, the DNA is TGTGCCATTGGACTAGCGGGCCGGGAGACCCAGTACTTC.

The chain recombines TRBV7-3 with TRBJ2-2; 7 bases map to TRBD2. Germline V CDR1 and CDR2: SGHTA, FQGTGA. With 6 bases clipped from V and 6 bases from J, the junction kept 10 bases outside the gene matches. The CDR3 contains 15 residues. The DNA of the CDR3 is TGTGCCAGCAGTCGATCGAGCGGGACCCCCGGGGAGCTGTTTTTT. This sequence encodes CASSRSSGTPGELFF.

V usage is TRBV27 and J usage is TRBJ2-2; D possibly corresponds to TRBD2 (6 bases). There are 15 residues in the CDR3. V gave up 4 bases and J gave up 0 bases, with 9 bases separating them. The V gene's germline CDR1 is MNHEY and CDR2 SMNVEV (reference sequence). Written as DNA, the CDR3 is TGTGCCAGCAGTTGGGGCGGGACGAACACCGGGGAGCTGTTTTTT. It specifies CASSWGGTNTGELFF.

J is TRBJ1-2 and V is TRBV9, with TRBD1 identical over 8 bases. CDR3 length: 16 amino acids. Per germline, CDR1 SGDLS and CDR2 YYNGEE. The V gene end was trimmed by 0 bases and the J gene end by 7 bases; junction bases not matched to a gene: 11. The CDR3: CASSVESSGGIGGYTF. The CDR3 DNA sequence: TGTGCCAGCAGCGTAGAAAGTTCAGGGGGCATAGGTGGCTACACCTTC.

The V call is TRBV19, the J call TRBJ2-2; D gene unclear. Germline assignment: CDR1 LNHDA and CDR2 SQIVND (reference sequence). V lost 5 bases, J lost 1 base, and 5 bases lay in between. The CDR3 is 13 residues long. The CDR3 is CASSVRNTGELFF. As DNA, the CDR3 is TGTGCCAGTAGTGTCAGGAACACCGGGGAGCTGTTTTTT.

The chain carries TRBV6-1 and TRBJ1-2; D is undetermined. The ends were cut back, 3 bases at V and 8 bases at J, with 13 bases in the middle. Looked up from germline, CDR1 is MNHNS and CDR2 is SASEGT. The CDR3 consists of 13 residues. The CDR3 DNA is TGTGCCAGCAGTGAGAAAGGGATCGGGGGCTACACCTTC. Protein sequence: CASSEKGIGGYTF.

V and J are TRBV2 and TRBJ1-1, with no clear D. V was clipped by 7 bases and J by 11 bases, with 11 bases between them. The CDR3 length is 10 residues. The germline V gene encodes CDR1 SNHLY and CDR2 FYNNEI. The CDR3: CASKEIRAFF. The CDR3, as DNA: TGTGCCAGCAAAGAGATCCGGGCTTTCTTT.